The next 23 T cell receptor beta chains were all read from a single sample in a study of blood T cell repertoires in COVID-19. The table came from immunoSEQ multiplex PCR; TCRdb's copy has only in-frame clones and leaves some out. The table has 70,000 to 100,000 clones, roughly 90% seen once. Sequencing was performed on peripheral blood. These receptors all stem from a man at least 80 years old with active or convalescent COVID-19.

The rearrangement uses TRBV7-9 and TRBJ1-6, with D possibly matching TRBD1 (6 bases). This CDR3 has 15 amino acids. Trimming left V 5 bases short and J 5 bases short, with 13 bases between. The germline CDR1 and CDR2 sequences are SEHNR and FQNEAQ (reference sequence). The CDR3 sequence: CASSLRDTNNSPLHF. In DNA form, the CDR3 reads TGTGCCAGCAGCCTCCGGGACACAAATAATTCACCCCTCCACTTT.

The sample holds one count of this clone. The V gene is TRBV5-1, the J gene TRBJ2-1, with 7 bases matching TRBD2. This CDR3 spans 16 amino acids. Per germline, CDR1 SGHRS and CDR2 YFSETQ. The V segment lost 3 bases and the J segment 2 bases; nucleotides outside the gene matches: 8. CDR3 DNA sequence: TGCGCCAGCAGCTCCGTCCTAGCGGAAACCTACAATGAGCAGTTCTTC. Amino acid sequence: CASSSVLAETYNEQFF.

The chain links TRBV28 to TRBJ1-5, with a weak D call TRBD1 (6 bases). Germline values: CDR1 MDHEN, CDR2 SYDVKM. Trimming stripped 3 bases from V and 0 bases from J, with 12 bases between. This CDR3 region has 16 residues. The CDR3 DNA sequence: TGTGCCAGCAGTTTGTCAGGGGCCACTAGCAATCAGCCCCAGCATTTT. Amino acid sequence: CASSLSGATSNQPQHF.

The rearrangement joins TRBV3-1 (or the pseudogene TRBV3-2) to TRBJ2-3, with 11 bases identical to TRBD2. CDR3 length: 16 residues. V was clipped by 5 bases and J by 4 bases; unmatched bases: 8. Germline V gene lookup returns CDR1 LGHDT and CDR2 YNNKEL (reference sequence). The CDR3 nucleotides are TGTGCCAGCAGCTGGCGAGGGACTAGCGGCGCAGATACGCAGTATTTT. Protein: CASSWRGTSGADTQYF.

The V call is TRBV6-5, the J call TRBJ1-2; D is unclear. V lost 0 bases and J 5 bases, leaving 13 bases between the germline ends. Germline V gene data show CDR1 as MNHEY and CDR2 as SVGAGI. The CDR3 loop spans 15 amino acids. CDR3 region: CASSYSTGLVYGYTF. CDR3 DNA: TGTGCCAGCAGTTACTCAACGGGATTGGTATATGGCTACACCTTC.

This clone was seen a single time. The CDR3 is CASRDRGPTEAFF. The CDR3 bases are TGTGCCAGCAGGGACAGGGGCCCCACTGAAGCTTTCTTT. This chain connects TRBV6-5 to TRBJ1-1; 9 positions match TRBD1. The germline V gene has CDR1 MNHEY and CDR2 SVGAGI. This CDR3 region has 13 residues. V trimming: 6 bases; J trimming: 4 bases; junction bases outside the gene matches: 3.

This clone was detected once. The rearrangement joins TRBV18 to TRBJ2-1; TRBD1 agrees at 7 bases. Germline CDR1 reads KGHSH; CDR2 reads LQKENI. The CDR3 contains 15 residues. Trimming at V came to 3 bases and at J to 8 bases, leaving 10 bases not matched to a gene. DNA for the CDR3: TGTGCCAGCTCACCGGGACAGACCCCGAGACATGAGCAGTTCTTC. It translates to CASSPGQTPRHEQFF.

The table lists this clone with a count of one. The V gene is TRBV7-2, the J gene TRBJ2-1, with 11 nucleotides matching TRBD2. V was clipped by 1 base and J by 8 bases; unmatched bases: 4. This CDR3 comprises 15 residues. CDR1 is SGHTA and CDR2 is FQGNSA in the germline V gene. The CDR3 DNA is TGTGCCAGCAGCTTAGGCCTAGCGGGGGGCCATGAGCAGTTCTTC. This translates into CASSLGLAGGHEQFF.

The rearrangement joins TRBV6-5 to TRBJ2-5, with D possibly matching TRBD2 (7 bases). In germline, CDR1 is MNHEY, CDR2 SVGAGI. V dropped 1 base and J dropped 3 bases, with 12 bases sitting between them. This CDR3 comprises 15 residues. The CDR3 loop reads CASSYWGLAEETQYF. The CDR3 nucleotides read TGTGCCAGCAGTTACTGGGGGCTAGCGGAAGAGACCCAGTACTTC.

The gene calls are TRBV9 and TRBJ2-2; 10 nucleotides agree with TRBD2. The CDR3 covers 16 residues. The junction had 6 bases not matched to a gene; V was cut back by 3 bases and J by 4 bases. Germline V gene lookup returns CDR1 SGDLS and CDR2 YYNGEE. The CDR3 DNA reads TGTGCCAGCAGCGCTCAAGGACTAGCGGCCACCGGGGAGCTGTTTTTT. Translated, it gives CASSAQGLAATGELFF.

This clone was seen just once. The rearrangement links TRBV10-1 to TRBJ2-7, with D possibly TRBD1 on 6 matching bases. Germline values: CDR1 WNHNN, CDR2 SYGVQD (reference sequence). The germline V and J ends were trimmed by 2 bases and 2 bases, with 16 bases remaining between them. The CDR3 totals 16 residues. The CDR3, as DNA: TGCGCCAGCAGTGAGCCGACAGGCCCTAACCCCTACGAGCAGTACTTC. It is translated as CASSEPTGPNPYEQYF.

The CDR3 nucleotides read TGTGCCAGCTCACCGAATCCGACAGGGTACCGATTAGGAAACACCATATATTTT. This sequence encodes CASSPNPTGYRLGNTIYF. V usage is TRBV18 and J usage is TRBJ1-3; 7 nucleotides match TRBD1. V lost 3 bases and J lost 4; bases outside the gene matches: 15. The germline gives CDR1 KGHSH, CDR2 LQKENI. The CDR3 has 18 residues.

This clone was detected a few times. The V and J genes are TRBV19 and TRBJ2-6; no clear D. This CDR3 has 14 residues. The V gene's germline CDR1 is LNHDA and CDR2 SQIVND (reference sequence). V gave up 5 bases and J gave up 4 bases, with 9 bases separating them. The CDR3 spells CASSLPRGANVLTF. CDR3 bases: TGTGCCAGTAGTTTGCCCCGGGGGGCCAACGTCCTGACTTTC.

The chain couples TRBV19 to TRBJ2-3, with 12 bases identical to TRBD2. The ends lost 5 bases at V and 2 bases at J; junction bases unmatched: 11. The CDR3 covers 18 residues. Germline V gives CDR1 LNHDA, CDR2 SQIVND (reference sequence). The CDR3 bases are TGTGCCAGTAGTGTCTCTAGCGGGAGGGCGATAGTCACAGATACGCAGTATTTT. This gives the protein CASSVSSGRAIVTDTQYF.

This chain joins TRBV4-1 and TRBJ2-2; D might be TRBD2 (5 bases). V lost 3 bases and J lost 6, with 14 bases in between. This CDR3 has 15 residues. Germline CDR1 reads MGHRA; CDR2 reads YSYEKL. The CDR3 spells CASSQEGMRAGELFF. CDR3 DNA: TGCGCCAGCAGCCAGGAAGGGATGAGGGCCGGGGAGCTGTTTTTT.

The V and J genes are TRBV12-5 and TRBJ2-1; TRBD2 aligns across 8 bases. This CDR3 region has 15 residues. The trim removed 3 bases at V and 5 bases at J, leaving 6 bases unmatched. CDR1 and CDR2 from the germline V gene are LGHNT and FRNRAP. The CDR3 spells CASGLKAGAHNEQFF. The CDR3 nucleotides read TGTGCTAGTGGTTTAAAAGCGGGAGCCCACAATGAGCAGTTCTTC. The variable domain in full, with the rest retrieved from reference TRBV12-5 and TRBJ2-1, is DARVTQTPRHKVTEMGQEVTMRCQPILGHNTVFWYRQTMMQGLELLAYFRNRAPLDDSGMPKDRFSAEMPDATLATLKIQPSEPRDSAVYFCASGLKAGAHNEQFFGPGTRLTVL.

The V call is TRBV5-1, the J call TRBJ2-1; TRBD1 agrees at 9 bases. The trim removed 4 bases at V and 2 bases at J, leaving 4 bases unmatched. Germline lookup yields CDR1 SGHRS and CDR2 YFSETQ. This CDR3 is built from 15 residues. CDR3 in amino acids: CASSKGQGTYNEQFF. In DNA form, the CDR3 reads TGCGCCAGCAGCAAGGGACAGGGTACCTACAATGAGCAGTTCTTC.

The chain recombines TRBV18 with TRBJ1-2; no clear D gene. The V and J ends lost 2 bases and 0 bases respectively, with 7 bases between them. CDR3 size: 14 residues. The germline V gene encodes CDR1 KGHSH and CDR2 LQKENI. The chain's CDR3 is CASSPEPANYGYTF. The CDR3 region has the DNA TGTGCCAGCTCACCAGAACCGGCTAACTATGGCTACACCTTC.

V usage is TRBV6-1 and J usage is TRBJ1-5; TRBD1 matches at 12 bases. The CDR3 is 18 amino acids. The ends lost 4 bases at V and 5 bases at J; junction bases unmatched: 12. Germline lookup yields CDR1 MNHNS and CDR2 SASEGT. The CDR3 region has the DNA TGTGCCAGCAGTGCTACTCCGGGACAGGGGGCGCGGGATCAGCCCCAGCATTTT. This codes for CASSATPGQGARDQPQHF.

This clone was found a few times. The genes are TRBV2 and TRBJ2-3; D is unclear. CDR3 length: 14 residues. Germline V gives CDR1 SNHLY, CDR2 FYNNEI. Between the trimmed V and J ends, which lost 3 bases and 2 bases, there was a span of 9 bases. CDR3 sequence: CASSEIDNTDTQYF. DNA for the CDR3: TGTGCCAGCAGTGAGATAGACAACACAGATACGCAGTATTTT.

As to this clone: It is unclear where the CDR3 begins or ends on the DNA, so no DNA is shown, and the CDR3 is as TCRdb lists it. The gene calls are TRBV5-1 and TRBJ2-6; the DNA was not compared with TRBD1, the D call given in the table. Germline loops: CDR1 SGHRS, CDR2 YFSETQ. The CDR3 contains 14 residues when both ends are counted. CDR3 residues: CASSFGNGANVLTF.

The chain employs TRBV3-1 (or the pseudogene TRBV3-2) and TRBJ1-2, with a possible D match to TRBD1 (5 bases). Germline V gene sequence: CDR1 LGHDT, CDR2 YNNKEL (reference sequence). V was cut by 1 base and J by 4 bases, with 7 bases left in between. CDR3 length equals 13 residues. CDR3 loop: CASSQGGGYGYTF. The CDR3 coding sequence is TGTGCCAGCAGCCAAGGGGGGGGCTATGGCTACACCTTC.

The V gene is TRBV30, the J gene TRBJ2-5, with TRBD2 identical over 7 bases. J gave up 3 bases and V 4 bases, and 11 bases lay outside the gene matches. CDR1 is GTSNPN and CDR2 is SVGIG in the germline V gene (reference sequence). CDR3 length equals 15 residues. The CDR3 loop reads CAWKGGRSGKETQYF. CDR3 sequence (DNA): TGTGCCTGGAAGGGAGGGCGTTCGGGGAAAGAGACCCAGTACTTC.